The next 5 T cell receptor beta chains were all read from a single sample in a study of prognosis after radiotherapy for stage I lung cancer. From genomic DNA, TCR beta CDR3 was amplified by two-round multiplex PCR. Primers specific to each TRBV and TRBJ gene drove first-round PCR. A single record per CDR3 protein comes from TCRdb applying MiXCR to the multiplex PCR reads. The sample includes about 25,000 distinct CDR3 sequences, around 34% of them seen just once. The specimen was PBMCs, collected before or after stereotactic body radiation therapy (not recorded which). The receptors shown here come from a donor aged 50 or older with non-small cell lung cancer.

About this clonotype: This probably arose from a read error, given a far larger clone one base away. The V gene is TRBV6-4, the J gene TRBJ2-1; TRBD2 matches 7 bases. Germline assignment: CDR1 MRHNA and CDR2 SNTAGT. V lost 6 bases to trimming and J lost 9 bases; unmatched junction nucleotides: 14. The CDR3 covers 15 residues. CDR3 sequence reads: CASRVGVAGPGEQFF. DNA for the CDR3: TGTGCCAGCAGGGTCGGGGTAGCGGGCCCAGGTGAGCAGTTCTTC.

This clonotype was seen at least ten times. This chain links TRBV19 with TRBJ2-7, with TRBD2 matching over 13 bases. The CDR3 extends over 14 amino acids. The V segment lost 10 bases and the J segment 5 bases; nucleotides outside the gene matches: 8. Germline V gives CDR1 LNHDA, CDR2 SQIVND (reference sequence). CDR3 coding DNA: TGTGCCACCTCTCAAGGACTAGCGGGGGACGAGCAGTACTTC. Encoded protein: CATSQGLAGDEQYF.

The CDR3 nucleotides are TGTGCCAGCAGCTCTGGGACTAGCGGGGCCTACGAGCAGTACTTC. Translating it yields CASSSGTSGAYEQYF. The gene calls are TRBV11-2 and TRBJ2-7; 13 bases fit TRBD2. Per germline, CDR1 SGHAT and CDR2 FQNNGV. The trim removed 4 bases at V and 2 bases at J, leaving 2 bases unmatched. The CDR3 covers 15 residues.

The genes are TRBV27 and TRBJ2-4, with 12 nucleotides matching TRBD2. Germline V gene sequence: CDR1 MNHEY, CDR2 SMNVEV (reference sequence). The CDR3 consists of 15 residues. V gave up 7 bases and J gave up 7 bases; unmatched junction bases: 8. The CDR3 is CASILGTSGGNIQYF. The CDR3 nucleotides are TGTGCCAGCATCCTCGGTACTAGCGGGGGGAACATTCAGTACTTC.

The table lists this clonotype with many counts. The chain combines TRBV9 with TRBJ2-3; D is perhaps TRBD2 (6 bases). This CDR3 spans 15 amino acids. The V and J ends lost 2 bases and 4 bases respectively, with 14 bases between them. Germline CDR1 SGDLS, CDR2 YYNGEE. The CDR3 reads CASSVETPGADTQYF. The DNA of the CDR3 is TGTGCCAGCAGCGTGGAGACGCCGGGGGCAGATACGCAGTATTTT.